This T cell receptor beta chain derives from a study of long-term antiretroviral therapy in people with HIV. Looking at the study overall: Specimens dating back about a decade before the 2015 immediate-ART recommendation are the oldest included. Study results and caveats: Despite increasing after ART, diversity remained lower than that of transplant donor controls.

This was the immunoSEQ v3.0 assay at survey level. Assay used: immunoSEQ multiplex PCR; TCRdb lists only in-frame clones, some missing. The table records 30,000 to 40,000 clones, about 85% of them present only once. A remark on this clone: Its antigen remains unidentified.

Germline CDR1 and CDR2: SGDLS and YYNGEE. Between the trimmed V and J ends, which lost 0 bases and 2 bases, there was a span of 13 bases. The CDR3 loop spans 16 amino acids. The clonotype originates from a man aged 18 to 30 with HIV. Sequenced material: unsorted PBMCs, taken 1.1 years after starting antiretroviral therapy. The gene calls are TRBV9 and TRBJ2-3; no clear D gene. Here the CDR3 reads CASSVGPSPPTDTQYF. In DNA form, the CDR3 reads TGTGCCAGCAGCGTAGGACCCAGTCCCCCCACAGATACGCAGTATTTT.